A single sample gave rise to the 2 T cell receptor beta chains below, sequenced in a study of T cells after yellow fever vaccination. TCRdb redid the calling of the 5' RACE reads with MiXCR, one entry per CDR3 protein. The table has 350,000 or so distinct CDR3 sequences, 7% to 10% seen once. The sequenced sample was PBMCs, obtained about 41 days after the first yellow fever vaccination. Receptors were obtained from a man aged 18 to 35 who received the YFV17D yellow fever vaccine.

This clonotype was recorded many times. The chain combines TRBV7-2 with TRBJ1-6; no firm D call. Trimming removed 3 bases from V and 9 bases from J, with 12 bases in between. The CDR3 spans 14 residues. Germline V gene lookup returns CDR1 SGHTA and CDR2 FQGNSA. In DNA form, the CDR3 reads TGTGCCAGCAGCTTTCAAGGGTTCTTTTCACCCCTCCACTTT. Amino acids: CASSFQGFFSPLHF.

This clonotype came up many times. This CDR3 reads CASTLEGATDTQYF. CDR3 coding DNA: TGCGCCAGCACTCTAGAGGGGGCCACAGATACGCAGTATTTT. This chain uses TRBV5-1 with TRBJ2-3, with 7 positions matching TRBD1. The length of the CDR3 is 14 residues. The germline gives CDR1 SGHRS, CDR2 YFSETQ. J gave up 2 bases and V 6 bases, and 6 bases lay outside the gene matches. Together with reference TRBV5-1 and TRBJ2-3, the CDR3 gives the full variable domain: KAGVTQTPRYLIKTRGQQVTLSCSPISGHRSVSWYQQTPGQGLQFLFEYFSETQRNKGNFPGRFSGRQFSNSRSEMNVSTLELGDSALYLCASTLEGATDTQYFGPGTRLTVL.